The next 14 T cell receptor beta chains were all read from a single sample in a study of cytomegalovirus exposure and HLA in healthy donors. Researchers ran the PCR with 60 Vbeta and 13 Jbeta primers. The data were produced by immunoSEQ multiplex PCR, yet TCRdb's version contains in-frame clones alone and is incomplete. The table records around 120,000 clones, around 70% of them present only once. Material: PBMCs. The receptors derive from a woman aged 40 to 50 in good health and CMV-seropositive.

V usage is TRBV11-3 and J usage is TRBJ2-2; 8 nucleotides match TRBD2. Germline values: CDR1 SGHNT, CDR2 YENEEA. The V segment lost 4 bases and the J segment 6 bases; nucleotides outside the gene matches: 10. The CDR3 is 16 residues long. The CDR3 loop reads CASSSPGLGKAGELFF. The CDR3 DNA reads as TGTGCCAGCAGCTCTCCGGGACTAGGAAAGGCCGGGGAGCTGTTTTTT.

This chain links TRBV7-6 with TRBJ2-1, with D hard to call. The length of the CDR3 is 14 residues. The V and J ends lost 2 bases and 8 bases respectively, with 13 bases between them. Germline V gene sequence: CDR1 SGHVS, CDR2 FNYEAQ. The CDR3 DNA reads as TGTGCCAGCAGCTTAACGAGTCAGGTGGATGAGCAGTTCTTC. It translates to CASSLTSQVDEQFF.

The V gene is TRBV4-1, the J gene TRBJ2-1; 11 nucleotides agree with TRBD2. Germline trimming cut 0 bases from V and 8 bases from J; bases unmatched to any gene: 6. The germline CDR1 and CDR2 sequences are MGHRA and YSYEKL. The CDR3 contains 16 residues. The CDR3 nucleotides are TGCGCCAGCAGCCAAGAAATAGCGGGGGGGCCTCATGAGCAGTTCTTC. Translating it yields CASSQEIAGGPHEQFF.

This rearrangement joins TRBV6-5 to TRBJ2-1; a possible D gene is TRBD2 (6 bases). CDR3 length: 14 amino acids. Germline-derived CDR1 and CDR2 are MNHEY and SVGAGI. V was shortened by 0 bases and J by 7 bases, with 10 bases between the two germline ends. The CDR3 bases are TGTGCCAGCAGTTACTCGACGGGGGAGAATGAGCAGTTCTTC. Protein: CASSYSTGENEQFF.

This clone has just a few counts. This sequence joins TRBV5-1 and TRBJ2-7; D possibly corresponds to TRBD1 (7 bases). The length of the CDR3 is 15 residues. Germline CDR1 and CDR2: SGHRS and YFSETQ. Trimming cost V 1 base and J 6 bases, with 17 bases left between them. CDR3 in amino acids: CASSLQGGRLSEQYF. The CDR3 DNA reads as TGCGCCAGCAGCTTGCAGGGGGGCCGGTTATCCGAGCAGTACTTC.

This clone was found a few times. This chain joins TRBV2 and TRBJ1-2; TRBD1 is a possible D gene (6 bases). V lost 2 bases to trimming and J lost 8 bases, with 15 bases between them. Germline CDR1 reads SNHLY; CDR2 reads FYNNEI. The CDR3 contains 14 residues. The CDR3 DNA reads as TGTGCCAGCAGTGAAATCGGGGGGGCCATGGGCTACACCTTC. Translated, it gives CASSEIGGAMGYTF.

V and J are TRBV2 and TRBJ2-1; 9 bases match TRBD2. This CDR3 is built from 16 residues. Trimming at V came to 4 bases and at J to 5 bases, leaving 9 bases not matched to a gene. Germline CDR1 is SNHLY and CDR2 is FYNNEI. The CDR3 DNA sequence: TGTGCCAGCAGTGGAATTGCAGCGGGGGGCGACAATGAGCAGTTCTTC. The encoded protein is CASSGIAAGGDNEQFF.

This chain uses TRBV4-3 with TRBJ1-4; D remains ambiguous. The V and J ends lost 3 bases and 1 base respectively, with 12 bases between them. CDR1 is LGHNA and CDR2 is YSLEER in the germline V gene. The CDR3 is 16 amino acids. The CDR3 nucleotides read TGCGCCAGCAGCCAGGGCCGGGGAGGAACTAATGAAAAACTGTTTTTT. It specifies CASSQGRGGTNEKLFF.

The chain combines TRBV5-1 with TRBJ2-1; perhaps TRBD1 as D (5 bases). CDR3 length: 12 residues. CDR1 is SGHRS, CDR2 YFSETQ, per germline. V was shortened by 4 bases and J by 13 bases, with 15 bases between the two germline ends. CDR3 residues: CASSTPQGDQFF. The DNA of the CDR3 is TGCGCCAGCAGCACCCCCCAAGGGGATCAGTTCTTC.

The table lists this clone with a few counts. The J gene is TRBJ2-7, the V gene TRBV2; 8 bases line up with TRBD1. This CDR3 is 15 amino acids long. The V gene's germline CDR1 is SNHLY and CDR2 FYNNEI. Trimming cost V 8 bases and J 1 base; bases outside gene matches: 10. The CDR3 loop reads CASPFDRGKSYEQYF. The CDR3 region has the DNA TGTGCCAGCCCATTTGACAGGGGAAAGTCCTACGAGCAGTACTTC.

This clone was counted between two and nine times. This chain uses TRBV18 with TRBJ2-7, with 10 positions matching TRBD1. The germline V gene encodes CDR1 KGHSH and CDR2 LQKENI. V dropped 3 bases and J dropped 6; count of bases not matched to a gene: 11. The CDR3 has 16 residues. As DNA, the CDR3 is TGTGCCAGCTCACCCGGATGGACAGGGGGTCCCCCCGAGCAGTACTTC. Encoded protein: CASSPGWTGGPPEQYF.

The chain has TRBV20-1 and TRBJ1-1; tentative D call: TRBD1 (6 bases). The V and J ends lost 6 bases and 10 bases respectively, with 15 bases between them. This CDR3 has 11 amino acids. Germline CDR1 reads DFQATT; CDR2 reads SNEGSKA (reference sequence). The CDR3 coding sequence is TGCAGTGCAAACAGGGAGAGGGGAGCTTTCTTT. Its protein is CSANRERGAFF.

This clone was detected a few times. The chain uses TRBV13 and TRBJ2-7, with TRBD2 matching over 9 bases. Germline V gene sequence: CDR1 PRHDT, CDR2 FYEKMQ (reference sequence). This CDR3 is 15 amino acids long. The trim removed 5 bases at V and 2 bases at J, leaving 7 bases unmatched. In DNA, the CDR3 is TGTGCCAGCAGCCCGTTAGCGGGGGAAGCCTACGAGCAGTACTTC. This translates into CASSPLAGEAYEQYF.

The chain combines TRBV7-2 with TRBJ1-1; a weak D match, TRBD1 (6 bases). This CDR3 has 15 amino acids. The germline V and J ends were trimmed by 5 bases and 0 bases, with 13 bases remaining between them. Germline CDR1 and CDR2: SGHTA and FQGNSA. The CDR3 nucleotides are TGTGCCAGCAGCCCTAGGGGGACCGTGAACACTGAAGCTTTCTTT. Translating gives CASSPRGTVNTEAFF.